The clone carrying this TCR beta chain was observed many times. Antigen unknown. Researchers took RNA transcripts and amplified the TCR beta CDR3 regions from them. The TCR CDR3 was amplified in a first-round RT-PCR using the HTBI primer set. MiXCR, applied by TCRdb to the multiplex PCR reads, yields one record per CDR3 protein. The table includes 250,000 to 300,000 distinct CDR3 sequences, nearly 15% detected once. The data originate from a study of T cells in Graves' hyperthyroidism and ophthalmopathy. The study, taken as a whole, reports: A 13 V-J model separated ophthalmopathy from stable hyperthyroidism.

This CDR3 comprises 15 residues. The V gene's germline CDR1 is MNHEY and CDR2 SMNVEV (reference sequence). Trimming took 2 bases from V and 3 from J, leaving 14 bases between them. Hyperthyroidism had been newly diagnosed in patients aged 18 to 65, and its duration was under 2 months. A sample of blood taken at first hyperthyroidism diagnosis preceded any ophthalmopathy symptoms. The PBMCs were taken from approximately 9 ml of fresh peripheral blood. The sequencing sample was made of blood. This chain links TRBV27 with TRBJ2-7; D is undetermined. This sequence originates from a woman in her fifties or sixties with Graves' hyperthyroidism that later progressed to Graves' ophthalmopathy. The CDR3 DNA reads as TGTGCCAGCAGTTTACTCTCAGCGACGTACTACGAGCAGTACTTC. Encoded protein: CASSLLSATYYEQYF.